This TCR beta chain came from a study of blood T cell repertoires in COVID-19 (dated by TCRdb to 2020 to 2022). For the wider study: Samples from collaborators originated in the United States, Italy and Spain and spanned both the acute and convalescent phases of COVID-19. The material from the prospective study consisted of cDNA or gDNA derived from T cells, B-cell-depleted T cells, or PBMCs. Subjects who had been exposed to COVID-19, were actively infected with it, or had recovered from it provided the deeply sampled blood TCRbeta repertoires that made up the dataset. The repertoires were released in a freely available public database intended as a resource for research on the immune response to SARS-CoV-2. The samples were drawn from two sources: the first 160 participants of the ongoing ImmuneRACE study, and over 1,000 subjects contributed by 6 global collaborators. The sample metadata nearly always contained a de-identified subject ID, COVID-19 status, age in years and sex. Where available, HLA class I and class II types were obtained from metadata supplied by the sample provider rather than from assay-based typing. What the authors observed across the whole study: The amount of clinical and demographic metadata varied by source and participant and was provided uncurated.

TCRbeta CDR3 regions were amplified from genomic DNA by means of the immunoSEQ Assay, a bias-controlled multiplex PCR. Concerning the study's data processing: The number of nucleated cells in each sample was estimated by amplification of reference gene primers within the assay. Sequence reads were collapsed and filtered to measure the absolute abundance of every unique TCRbeta CDR3 rearrangement. For each sample, productive Simpson clonality was calculated as the square root of Simpson's diversity index over productive rearrangements. The immuneACCESS repertoire file appears here via TCRdb, limited to in-frame rearrangements. These files lack a portion of the clones; in checked studies, under half of the deficit traces to unresolved V genes, and the cause of the others is not known. V and J calls and clone size come straight from that table; D and trimming were deduced from the DNA. This sample lists roughly 250,000 clones; roughly four fifths were detected once. The ten largest clonotypes hold approximately 14% of the sample.

A remark on this clone: The specificity of this receptor is unknown. No base quality information exists; no much larger clone differs at one position.

One collaborating source in Seattle enrolled patients during active infection and followed them longitudinally through the course of disease. Collaborating institutions collected whole blood in K2EDTA tubes following their own protocols. For TCRbeta analysis, collaborators shipped samples in one of three forms: frozen whole blood, isolated PBMCs, or DNA extracted from either of those sample types. CDR1 and CDR2 are drawn from the germline V gene (reference sequence): SEHNR, FQNEAQ. V and J are truncated by 3 bases and 5 bases respectively, leaving an intervening sequence of 19 bases. Counted from cysteine to phenylalanine, this CDR3 has 16 amino acids. Of the read, only the CDR3 DNA is kept; its 48 bases are in frame from base 1.

Sequenced: peripheral blood. The sequence joins TRBV7-9 to TRBJ2-5; 6 matching bases give a weak D call of TRBD2. This clonotype was sampled from a person aged 65-85 years with COVID-19, enrolled during active disease. The nucleotide sequence is given as TGTGCCAGCAGCTTCGGTTTCGAGCTCCGGGGGGAGACCCAGTACTTC. Translated, this is CASSFGFELRGETQYF. The CDR3 plus the reference TRBV7-9 and TRBJ2-5 genes for the other parts give the full variable domain: DTGVSQNPRHKITKRGQNVTFRCDPISEHNRLYWYRQTLGQGPEFLTYFQNEAQLEKSRLLSDRFSAERPKGSFSTLEIQRTEQGDSAMYLCASSFGFELRGETQYFGPGTRLLVL.